The rows below give T cell receptor beta chains drawn from one sample of a study of PD-1 blockade in mismatch repair-deficient tumors. Repertoires were generated with immunoSEQ multiplex PCR, while TCRdb's copy carries only in-frame clones and drops some. The sample shows under 25,000 clones, approximately 84% of them seen only once. Sample: peripheral blood, taken 2 weeks after starting pembrolizumab. These receptors were obtained from an adult with mismatch repair-deficient cancer. Both conserved end residues are part of each CDR3. The order of the fields is clone size, D gene, J gene, CDR3 length, V gene, CDR3 DNA, CDR3 protein. The D gene is left open where the match is weak. Size is omitted from some rows. Given values are once, few, many or a class for expanded clones.

size: .
D: TRBD2
J: TRBJ2-1
length: 14
V: TRBV4-3
DNA: TGCGCCAGCAGCCAAGAATTAGGGCTAGCGGGAGAGTTCTTC
CDR3: CASSQELGLAGEFF

size: .
D: .
J: TRBJ2-3
length: 16
V: TRBV19
DNA: TGTGCCAGTACCCTGGGGAGCGGAGGCCTCCCGGATACGCAGTATTTT
CDR3: CASTLGSGGLPDTQYF

size: .
D: .
J: TRBJ2-1
length: 19
V: TRBV12-1
DNA: TGTGCCAGCAGCTTTGCAGGACAGGAGCCCTCGAGCTCCTACAATGAGCAGTTCTTC
CDR3: CASSFAGQEPSSSYNEQFF

size: .
D: TRBD2
J: TRBJ2-7
length: 15
V: TRBV19
DNA: TGTGCCAGTAGTCCAACATTAGCGGGGGCCTACGAGCAGTACTTC
CDR3: CASSPTLAGAYEQYF

size: .
D: TRBD2
J: TRBJ2-1
length: 19
V: TRBV5-6
DNA: TGTGCCAGCAGCTTGGGGGGACTAGCGGGTATTTTCGTCTACAATGAGCAGTTCTTC
CDR3: CASSLGGLAGIFVYNEQFF

size: .
D: TRBD1
J: TRBJ2-2
length: 15
V: TRBV28
DNA: TGTGCCAGCAGTCCACAGGGGTTTAAGGGCGGGGAGCTGTTTTTT
CDR3: CASSPQGFKGGELFF

size: .
D: .
J: TRBJ1-4
length: 13
V: TRBV7-8
DNA: TGTGCCAGCAGCCGTCGGAGGGATGAAAAACTGTTTTTT
CDR3: CASSRRRDEKLFF

size: few
D: .
J: TRBJ2-5
length: 14
V: TRBV25-1
DNA: TGTGCCAGCAGTGACCAGGACTTCCAAGAGACCCAGTACTTC
CDR3: CASSDQDFQETQYF

size: once
D: .
J: TRBJ2-3
length: 13
V: TRBV5-1
DNA: TGCGCCAGCAGCTTGGCCAATGAGGGCACGCAGTATTTT
CDR3: CASSLANEGTQYF

size: few
D: .
J: TRBJ2-2
length: 15
V: TRBV9
DNA: TGTGCCAGCAGCCCATTCACTATGAACACCGGGGAGCTGTTTTTT
CDR3: CASSPFTMNTGELFF

size: .
D: .
J: TRBJ2-2
length: 14
V: TRBV11-1
DNA: TGTGCCAGCAGCTTCAGGGAAAACACCGGGGAGCTGTTTTTT
CDR3: CASSFRENTGELFF

size: .
D: .
J: TRBJ1-1
length: 15
V: TRBV15
DNA: TGTGCCACCAGCAGAGTAGCCAGGGCGAACACTGAAGCTTTCTTT
CDR3: CATSRVARANTEAFF

size: .
D: .
J: TRBJ2-7
length: 16
V: TRBV4-1
DNA: TGCGCCAGCAGCCAAGTCTTCCCGGGAGAGATCTACGAGCAGTACTTC
CDR3: CASSQVFPGEIYEQYF

size: .
D: TRBD2
J: TRBJ2-5
length: 15
V: TRBV10-3
DNA: TGTGCCATCAGTGAGTCCGGCGGGAGGGGCGAGACCCAGTACTTC
CDR3: CAISESGGRGETQYF

size: .
D: TRBD1
J: TRBJ1-1
length: 16
V: TRBV27
DNA: TGTGCCAGCAGTTACCTCGGACAGGGGGCGGACACTGAAGCTTTCTTT
CDR3: CASSYLGQGADTEAFF

size: once
D: TRBD2
J: TRBJ2-3
length: 16
V: TRBV9
DNA: TGTGCCAGCAGCGTTTTGGGGGAGGGCCCCACAGATACGCAGTATTTT
CDR3: CASSVLGEGPTDTQYF